This T cell receptor (beta chain) was recorded in a study of blood T cell repertoires in COVID-19. Across the study: Researchers got acute and convalescent COVID-19 samples from the United States, Italy and Spain.

There are 15 residues in the CDR3. V lost 4 bases and J 3 bases, leaving 12 bases between the germline ends. The germline V gene has CDR1 KGHSH and CDR2 LQKENI. Per the study methods: Estimation of nucleated cell counts relied on the amplification of reference gene primers. This table comes from immunoSEQ multiplex PCR, and its TCRdb copy is limited to in-frame clones, with some not included. D and trimming come from the DNA, and the V and J calls and clone size come from that table. The table lists 250,000 or so clones, 70% to 90% of them singletons. The sample comprised peripheral blood. The origin of this receptor is a man aged 25-45 years with active or convalescent COVID-19. The chain combines TRBV18 with TRBJ1-4; D is undetermined. This chain's CDR3 is CASSQSRNANEKLFF. The CDR3 nucleotides read TGTGCCAGCTCACAGTCCAGGAACGCTAATGAAAAACTGTTTTTT. Using reference TRBV18 and TRBJ1-4 for the parts outside the CDR3, the full variable domain is NAGVMQNPRHLVRRRGQEARLRCSPMKGHSHVYWYRQLPEEGLKFMVYLQKENIIDESGMPKERFSAEFPKEGPSILRIQQVVRGDSAAYFCASSQSRNANEKLFFGSGTQLSVL.